The 11 T cell receptor beta chains below come from one sample, sequenced in a study of T-cell memory formation after mild COVID-19. Via MiXCR, TCRdb re-called the 5' RACE reads, giving one row per CDR3 protein. The sample includes about 340,000 distinct CDR3 sequences, around a sixth of them seen just once. Sequences were obtained from PBMCs or a T cell subset sorted from them (not recorded which). The receptor set was obtained from a man aged 18 to 29 who had mild COVID-19 (a few samples of this study predate the infection). Cell type and time point are not known.

The chain uses TRBV7-9 and TRBJ1-1; the D is unclear. Trimming left V 5 bases short and J 2 bases short, with 9 bases between. CDR1 is SEHNR, CDR2 FQNEAQ, per germline (reference sequence). The CDR3 totals 13 residues. The CDR3 sequence: CASSPVGNTEAFF. DNA of the CDR3: TGTGCCAGCAGCCCCGTAGGCAACACTGAAGCTTTCTTT.

This CDR3 reads CASSELTRGNSPLHF. The CDR3 nucleotides are TGTGCCAGCAGTGAATTAACCCGTGGTAATTCACCCCTCCACTTT. V gene TRBV25-1 combines with J gene TRBJ1-6; D is uncertain. The ends were cut back, 1 base at V and 6 bases at J, with 10 bases in the middle. Germline lookup yields CDR1 MGHDK and CDR2 SYGVNS. This CDR3 region has 15 residues.

This chain uses TRBV6-2 or TRBV6-3 with TRBJ2-1; D perhaps matches TRBD1 (5 bases). Germline lookup yields CDR1 MNHEY and CDR2 SVGEGT. The CDR3 is made up of 13 amino acids. Trimming pared 5 bases from V and 9 bases from J, leaving 14 bases between. The CDR3 protein is CASSPGGAGEQFF. Written as DNA, the CDR3 is TGTGCCAGCAGTCCGGGTGGGGCCGGTGAGCAGTTCTTC.

This clonotype has more than one count but fewer than ten. The V call is TRBV4-1, the J call TRBJ2-7; 8 bases line up with TRBD2. The CDR3 consists of 15 residues. V dropped 4 bases and J dropped 7; count of bases not matched to a gene: 12. The germline CDR1 and CDR2 sequences are MGHRA and YSYEKL. The CDR3 region is CASSPFERGKEEQYF. DNA for the CDR3: TGCGCCAGCAGCCCTTTTGAGCGGGGGAAGGAAGAGCAGTACTTC.

This clonotype was found many times. CDR3 protein: CASSSPLSGGFDNEQFF. The CDR3 DNA is TGTGCCAGCAGCTCCCCTCTGAGCGGGGGATTCGACAATGAGCAGTTCTTC. The chain employs TRBV11-2 and TRBJ2-1; 8 bases match TRBD2. J was trimmed by 5 bases and V by 4 bases; bases with no gene match: 13. The CDR3 sequence is 17 residues long. CDR1 and CDR2 from the germline V gene are SGHAT and FQNNGV.

This clonotype came up a few times. The V call is TRBV24-1, the J call TRBJ2-3; 9 nucleotides line up with TRBD1. The CDR3 runs 16 residues. Germline CDR1 reads KGHDR; CDR2 reads SFDVKD. Trimming at V came to 0 bases and at J to 3 bases, leaving 3 bases not matched to a gene. In nucleotides, the CDR3 is TGTGCCACCAGTGATTTGCAAGGACAGGGGACAGATACGCAGTATTTT. Amino acids: CATSDLQGQGTDTQYF.

The table lists this clonotype with a few counts. The V call is TRBV28, the J call TRBJ2-4; perhaps TRBD2 as D (5 bases). The V and J ends lost 7 bases and 2 bases respectively, with 12 bases between them. CDR3 size: 14 residues. The germline CDR1 and CDR2 sequences are MDHEN and SYDVKM. DNA of the CDR3: TGTGCCAGCACCACTAGGATTTCCAAAAACATTCAGTACTTC. Amino acid sequence: CASTTRISKNIQYF.

There are many counts of this clonotype. The V call is TRBV12-3 or TRBV12-4, the J call TRBJ2-1; no reliable D call. The CDR3 has 11 amino acids. V was pared by 3 bases and J by 7 bases, with 4 bases between. CDR3 region: CASSFGNEQFF. CDR3 in DNA: TGTGCCAGCAGTTTCGGGAATGAGCAGTTCTTC.

The rearrangement links TRBV2 to TRBJ2-7; D is ambiguous. Germline CDR1 is SNHLY and CDR2 is FYNNEI. The CDR3 is 13 amino acids. V lost 2 bases and J 6 bases, leaving 11 bases between the germline ends. In nucleotides, the CDR3 is TGTGCCAGCAGTGAATGGGGTGGCGGCGAGCAGTACTTC. Translated, it gives CASSEWGGGEQYF.

This clonotype has more than one count but fewer than ten. The chain carries TRBV20-1 and TRBJ2-3; TRBD2 matches 8 bases. CDR1 is DFQATT and CDR2 is SNEGSKA in the germline V gene (reference sequence). The V and J ends lost 3 bases and 4 bases, in that order; junction bases with no gene match: 6. The CDR3 is 14 residues long. The CDR3 DNA follows: TGCAGTGCTAGTATCCCGGGGGGGCCAGATACGCAGTATTTT. This codes for CSASIPGGPDTQYF.

This clonotype was seen only a few times. The chain combines TRBV20-1 with TRBJ2-5; 9 bases are shared with TRBD2. Germline V gives CDR1 DFQATT, CDR2 SNEGSKA (reference sequence). J was trimmed by 5 bases and V by 6 bases; bases with no gene match: 4. There are 12 residues in the CDR3. CDR3 protein: CSAIAGAETQYF. CDR3 nucleotide sequence: TGCAGTGCAATAGCGGGGGCGGAGACCCAGTACTTC.